A selection of T cell receptor beta chains follows, all from one sample in a study of T cells after yellow fever vaccination. TCRdb recomputed calls from the 5' RACE reads with MiXCR, one row per CDR3 protein. The sample shows around 250,000 distinct CDR3 sequences, 5.2% of them seen only once. Sequences were derived from CD4+ T cells sorted from PBMCs, sampled on the day of the yellow fever booster vaccination. These receptors all come from a man younger than 35 who received the YFV17D yellow fever vaccine. The conserved cysteine and the conserved F or W are not part of the CDR3 here. Rows may omit the clone size; those that give it use once, few, many or a size class.

>TRBV5-4|NA|TRBJ1-6
ASSLSNSPLH
>TRBV6-2/TRBV6-3|few|TRBJ2-7
ASSDFRDIDTYEQY
>TRBV18|many|TRBJ2-7
ASSSGTGSYEQY
>TRBV11-2|NA|TRBJ2-7
ASSHAEKPGEQY
>TRBV2|many|TRBJ2-3
ASIGSTSRDTQY
>TRBV6-1|NA|TRBJ2-2
ASSEWDREAGELF
>TRBV5-4|many|TRBJ2-3
ASSSKGGGDTQY
>TRBV20-1|few|TRBJ2-3
SASVFRTGIDTQY
>TRBV5-1|NA|TRBJ2-3
ASSTSGAGTDTQY
>TRBV5-1|many|TRBJ2-2
ASSQSTGSTTGELF
>TRBV3-1|few|TRBJ1-1
ASSPAIGQGNTEAF
>TRBV5-1|NA|TRBJ2-2
ASSGSTGAGELF
>TRBV9|NA|TRBJ1-5
ASSVSGNSNQPQH
>TRBV28|few|TRBJ2-1
ASSPPGGVSYNEQF
>TRBV2|many|TRBJ1-1
ASTLRPGAEAF
>TRBV24-1|few|TRBJ1-5
ATSDPGTDQPQH
>TRBV5-1|many|TRBJ2-3
ASSLPQGTDTQY
>TRBV25-1|many|TRBJ2-3
ASTRGAYTDTQY
>TRBV25-1|few|TRBJ1-2
ASRATGIYGYT
>TRBV20-1|NA|TRBJ2-3
SGRRPAGGSDTQY
>TRBV21-1|NA|TRBJ2-6
ASSKARDRGHSGANVLT
>TRBV20-1|NA|TRBJ1-5
SALRGAGNQPQH
>TRBV10-3|NA|TRBJ2-6
AISDLLAAPSGANVLT
>TRBV27|many|TRBJ1-6
ASSSPGGGSPLH
>TRBV4-1|NA|TRBJ2-3
ASSHGTSGSTDTQY
>TRBV18|NA|TRBJ2-3
ASSPTTDRTDTQY
>TRBV12-3/TRBV12-4|NA|TRBJ1-3
ASSFRGNTIY
>TRBV3-1|NA|TRBJ2-3
ASSQGDYSTDTQY
>TRBV11-2|NA|TRBJ1-4
ASSLAGTWEKLF
>TRBV29-1|many|TRBJ2-1
SVGNGGSSYNEQF
>TRBV20-1|NA|TRBJ2-3
SVKRGTDTQY
>TRBV4-2|NA|TRBJ1-2
ASSQAGAGGDYGYT
>TRBV7-9|few|TRBJ1-1
ASSFYPDSPGPEAF
>TRBV18|NA|TRBJ1-1
ASSPRASRSGQGNMNTEAF
>TRBV11-2|NA|TRBJ1-5
ASSLGYKQPQH
>TRBV7-9|few|TRBJ1-1
ASSLEGTGGVGTEAF
>TRBV5-1|few|TRBJ2-1
ASSREGLGYEQF
>TRBV7-8|many|TRBJ2-3
ASRLPGGLITDTQY
>TRBV4-2|many|TRBJ2-1
ASSQEGRGRRDNEQF
>TRBV10-3|many|TRBJ1-6
AISEGGSGPANSPLH
>TRBV27|NA|TRBJ2-3
ASRGLGRGSTDTQY
>TRBV24-1|many|TRBJ2-2
ATSDSAGELF
>TRBV5-4|NA|TRBJ2-3
ASSPRGASTDTQY
>TRBV6-5|many|TRBJ2-2
ASSYFLGELF
>TRBV27|NA|TRBJ1-6
ASRGGGSSHNSPLH
>TRBV11-2|few|TRBJ1-6
ASRLLSGGPYYNSPLH